This entry is about one TCR beta chain. Its antigen is not yet known. Within one base of it there is no much larger clone, and no base qualities were kept. The data originate from a study of vaccination and CD4 T cells after COVID-19 (dated by TCRdb to between 2022 and 2023). Notes on the research overall: Every convalescent patient had a positive nasal swab PCR test for SARS-CoV-2, with mild disease in 8 to 10 patients and severe disease in one. The convalescent cohort included six males and four females, with two Hispanic individuals, seven Caucasians, two Asians and one multiracial person. Two doses of either the Pfizer-BioNTech BNT162b2 vaccine (n=8) or the Moderna mRNA-1273 vaccine (n=2) were administered to participants. Post-COVID blood samples from convalescent patients were collected a median of around 110 days after diagnosis, with a range of 35 to 161 days. The time from the second vaccine dose to post-vaccine blood sampling had a median of roughly 70 days and ranged from roughly 13 to 241 days. Overlapping spike peptide pools from SARS-CoV-2 and from the common cold coronaviruses HCoV-NL63, HCoV-OC43 and HCoV-229E were used as culture stimuli. Control cultures received a CEFX viral epitope pool as the positive control, an HIV-1 Nef peptide pool as the negative control, or no peptide. The spike-specific CD4+ TCR repertoire was compared before and after mRNA vaccination in approximately 9 COVID-19 convalescent patients and several infection-naive healthy vaccine recipients.

The protocol used for the library was PCR. TCR sequencing of DNA from cultured CD4+ T cells used the Oncomine TCR Beta short-read assay at the Johns Hopkins FTIC core. The QIAamp micro DNA kit was used to extract genomic DNA from the cultured CD4+ T cells. Oncomine TCR Beta libraries from cultured CD4+ T cells were pooled using unique dual indexes and sequenced on an Illumina iSeq 100. Per the authors' processing: Non-productive sequences were filtered out, and CDR3s that did not start with C, did not end with F or W, or were shorter than 7 amino acids were discarded. Antigen-specific clonotypes were identified with the MANAFEST web application by comparing peptide-stimulated wells with reference and other culture wells. Positive clones required FDR below 0.05, an odds ratio above 5, and productive frequency above 0.1% in at least two of three replicate wells. A clonotype counted as cross-reactive if it showed significant expansion both in the SARS-CoV-2 spike wells and in at least one common cold coronavirus spike condition. Levenshtein distances (stringdist) and unrooted phylogenetic trees (ape) in R version 3.6.1 were used to assess CDR3 homology. TCRdb reanalyzed the raw reads on its own, using fastp at Q25 for trimming and MiXCR for clone calling, and kept in-frame beta chains. Every entry covers one CDR3 protein and lists the most common genes and DNA from its rows. In this record, the V and J calls reflect TCRdb's handling and not the investigators' own analysis. For this sample the table gives roughly 20,000 distinct CDR3 sequences, of which 40% to 45% were detected only once. The ten largest clonotypes hold around 2.9% of the sample.

The CDR3 covers 16 residues, taking in both the cysteine and the phenylalanine. Left in the record is the CDR3 DNA by itself, 48 bases read in frame from the first base. CDR1 and CDR2 were assigned from the germline V gene (reference sequence) as DFQATT and SNEGSKA. For this chain, trimming is 0 bases at the V end and 2 bases at the J end, and the number of junction bases without a gene match is 6. The paper's findings and limits, for the study overall: Of the vaccine-specific clones found in convalescent patients, nearly all (304 of 307) were mono-reactive for SARS-CoV-2 spike instead of being cross-reactive with common cold coronaviruses. Although the median number of SARS-CoV-2-reactive clonotypes went up from some 23 after infection to 35 to 40 after vaccination, the increase was not significant. In convalescent patients, a median around 85% of post-vaccine SARS-CoV-2-reactive clones were detected only after vaccination, and vaccine-specific priming was suggested by this finding. The study included relatively few convalescent patients and did not analyze early timepoints after natural infection.

The treatment or condition label of this sample denotes: roughly ten-day PBMC culture with coronavirus spike peptide pools or control peptides (ViraFEST assay). The ViraFEST assay, used in the study, expanded antigen-specific T cells with peptide pools and then identified the expanded clonotypes through TCR sequencing. The positive SARS-CoV-2 PCR tests of the convalescent patients were dated from March to December 2020, before the Alpha, Beta and Delta variants emerged in the United States. PBMCs were cultured at approximately 2 million per well in IMDM supplemented with roughly 5% human AB serum and roughly 10 IU/ml IL-2, with approximately 11 ug/ml peptide pools added. On days 3 and 7, half of the culture medium was replaced with fresh IL-2-containing medium. CD4+ T cells were isolated after approximately ten days of culture through negative selection using the EasySep CD4+ T cell isolation kit. PBMCs were separated from whole blood using Ficoll-Paque Plus gradient centrifugation and then either used fresh or cryopreserved at -140C. Culture conditions were generally each tested in triplicate wells.

The material was CD4+ T cells from blood, cultured in vitro, obtained after SARS-CoV-2 vaccination. The V and J segments used are TRBV20-1 and TRBJ1-5; the central 8 bases match TRBD1. The TCR was taken from a human donor who had recovered from COVID-19. The CDR3 is CSARDFSGGGNQPQHF. The DNA sequence is TGCAGTGCTAGAGACTTCTCAGGGGGCGGCAATCAGCCCCAGCATTTT.